Listed below are T cell receptor beta chains from one sample, sequenced in a study of PD-1 blockade in mismatch repair-deficient tumors. The method was immunoSEQ multiplex PCR; TCRdb's version includes in-frame clones alone and lacks a portion of them. The table includes more than 90,000 clones, about three quarters detected once. Sequencing was performed on peripheral blood, taken about 60 weeks after starting pembrolizumab. All receptors derive from an adult with mismatch repair-deficient cancer. Each CDR3 is given with its conserved first and last residue. The order of the fields is D gene, clone size, CDR3 length, V gene, J gene, CDR3 DNA, CDR3 protein. D genes are given only for firm matches. Size tells how often a clone was seen (once, few, many) or the class of an expanded clone, and some rows leave it out.

d_gene: TRBD1; abundance: .; len: 15; v_gene: TRBV7-9; j_gene: TRBJ1-1; CDR3nt: TGTGCCAGCTTCGTTCCAGGGGGAACGAACACTGAAGCTTTCTTT; CDR3aa: CASFVPGGTNTEAFF
d_gene: .; abundance: once; len: 14; v_gene: TRBV5-1; j_gene: TRBJ1-1; CDR3nt: TGCGCCAGCAAACCGGTAGGGGGGAACACTGAAGCTTTCTTT; CDR3aa: CASKPVGGNTEAFF
d_gene: TRBD1; abundance: .; len: 14; v_gene: TRBV6-1; j_gene: TRBJ2-1; CDR3nt: TGTGCCAGCGGGATTAAGGGGGCTAGGGATGAGCAGTTCTTC; CDR3aa: CASGIKGARDEQFF
d_gene: TRBD1; abundance: .; len: 14; v_gene: TRBV6-5; j_gene: TRBJ2-3; CDR3nt: TGTGCCAGCAGCATCGACAGGGTGGAAGATACGCAGTATTTT; CDR3aa: CASSIDRVEDTQYF
d_gene: TRBD1; abundance: .; len: 15; v_gene: TRBV18; j_gene: TRBJ2-7; CDR3nt: TGTGCCAGCTCACCAGAGACAGGGGGCGGCTACGAGCAGTACTTC; CDR3aa: CASSPETGGGYEQYF
d_gene: TRBD1; abundance: .; len: 13; v_gene: TRBV18; j_gene: TRBJ2-7; CDR3nt: TGTGCCAGCTCGGGACAGGGAGTCAACGAGCAGTACTTC; CDR3aa: CASSGQGVNEQYF
d_gene: .; abundance: .; len: 14; v_gene: TRBV19; j_gene: TRBJ1-1; CDR3nt: TGTGCCAGTAGTATCCTGGGGTCTGTGACTGAAGCTTTCTTT; CDR3aa: CASSILGSVTEAFF
d_gene: TRBD2; abundance: .; len: 16; v_gene: TRBV9; j_gene: TRBJ2-3; CDR3nt: TGTGCCAGCAGCGTACTTCCCAGCGGGGTAGGCGATACGCAGTATTTT; CDR3aa: CASSVLPSGVGDTQYF
d_gene: TRBD1; abundance: .; len: 11; v_gene: TRBV29-1; j_gene: TRBJ2-7; CDR3nt: TGCAGCGTTAGGACAGGGTACGAGCAGTACTTC; CDR3aa: CSVRTGYEQYF
d_gene: TRBD1; abundance: few; len: 16; v_gene: TRBV7-9; j_gene: TRBJ1-2; CDR3nt: TGTGCCAGCAGCCCTCTCCCGGGACAGGGAGAATATGGCTACACCTTC; CDR3aa: CASSPLPGQGEYGYTF
d_gene: .; abundance: .; len: 13; v_gene: TRBV30; j_gene: TRBJ2-5; CDR3nt: TGTGCCTGGAGTAATGGTCGTCAAGAGACCCAGTACTTC; CDR3aa: CAWSNGRQETQYF
d_gene: .; abundance: .; len: 16; v_gene: TRBV9; j_gene: TRBJ2-3; CDR3nt: TGTGCCAGCAGCGCTAACAAGGAGGTGAGCACAGATACGCAGTATTTT; CDR3aa: CASSANKEVSTDTQYF
d_gene: .; abundance: few; len: 13; v_gene: TRBV6-1; j_gene: TRBJ1-1; CDR3nt: TGTGCCACCATGAGAGGGAGAGGTACTGAAGCTTTCTTT; CDR3aa: CATMRGRGTEAFF
d_gene: .; abundance: .; len: 15; v_gene: TRBV4-1; j_gene: TRBJ2-7; CDR3nt: TGCGCCAGCAGCCAAGACCTCCTGCTGGGGTACGAGCAGTACTTC; CDR3aa: CASSQDLLLGYEQYF
d_gene: .; abundance: .; len: 13; v_gene: TRBV11-2; j_gene: TRBJ2-5; CDR3nt: TGTGCCAGCAGCTTCCCGCGGGAAGAGACCCAGTACTTC; CDR3aa: CASSFPREETQYF
d_gene: TRBD2; abundance: .; len: 14; v_gene: TRBV27; j_gene: TRBJ2-7; CDR3nt: TGTGCCAGCAGTTTAAGAGGGAGGGCCCACGAGCAGTACTTC; CDR3aa: CASSLRGRAHEQYF
d_gene: .; abundance: .; len: 16; v_gene: TRBV9; j_gene: TRBJ1-4; CDR3nt: TGTGCCAGCAGCGGGACGGCAGAATCAACTAATGAAAAACTGTTTTTT; CDR3aa: CASSGTAESTNEKLFF
d_gene: TRBD1; abundance: .; len: 17; v_gene: TRBV19; j_gene: TRBJ1-1; CDR3nt: TGTGCCAGTAGCCCTCGGGGACAGGGGCGTGTGAACACTGAAGCTTTCTTT; CDR3aa: CASSPRGQGRVNTEAFF
d_gene: .; abundance: many; len: 13; v_gene: TRBV7-3; j_gene: TRBJ1-2; CDR3nt: TGTGCCAGCGGCGGACAGACTGGCTATGGCTACACCTTC; CDR3aa: CASGGQTGYGYTF
d_gene: .; abundance: .; len: 13; v_gene: TRBV4-1; j_gene: TRBJ2-5; CDR3nt: TGCGCCAGCAGCCGAGTGGACTTGGGGACCCAGTACTTC; CDR3aa: CASSRVDLGTQYF
d_gene: TRBD1; abundance: .; len: 14; v_gene: TRBV5-1; j_gene: TRBJ1-4; CDR3nt: TGCGCCAGCAGCGCGGGACAGCTCGATGAAAAACTGTTTTTT; CDR3aa: CASSAGQLDEKLFF
d_gene: TRBD1; abundance: .; len: 17; v_gene: TRBV7-2; j_gene: TRBJ1-1; CDR3nt: TGTGCCAGCAGCTTTAACAGGAACTCAGGGGGAAGGACTGAAGCTTTCTTT; CDR3aa: CASSFNRNSGGRTEAFF
d_gene: .; abundance: few; len: 11; v_gene: TRBV30; j_gene: TRBJ2-5; CDR3nt: TGTGCCTGGAGTGTGGGTGAGACCCGGTACTTC; CDR3aa: CAWSVGETRYF
d_gene: TRBD1; abundance: .; len: 13; v_gene: TRBV6-5; j_gene: TRBJ1-3; CDR3nt: TGTGCCAGCAGGCCGACAGGGGTGAACACCATATATTTT; CDR3aa: CASRPTGVNTIYF
d_gene: .; abundance: .; len: 15; v_gene: TRBV5-1; j_gene: TRBJ2-3; CDR3nt: TGCGCCAGCAGCTTGGGGGGGGCCAGCACAGATACGCAGTATTTT; CDR3aa: CASSLGGASTDTQYF
d_gene: TRBD2; abundance: .; len: 15; v_gene: TRBV5-5; j_gene: TRBJ2-5; CDR3nt: TGTGCCAGCAGCTTGCGGGGAGGGAAACAAGAGACCCAGTACTTC; CDR3aa: CASSLRGGKQETQYF
d_gene: .; abundance: few; len: 14; v_gene: TRBV7-2; j_gene: TRBJ2-7; CDR3nt: TGTGCCAGCAGCTTAGGTGGACAGCTCTACGAGCAGTACTTC; CDR3aa: CASSLGGQLYEQYF
d_gene: TRBD1; abundance: .; len: 15; v_gene: TRBV27; j_gene: TRBJ2-2; CDR3nt: TGTGCCAGCAAAAACTTACAGGGGGAGGTAGGGGAGCTGTTTTTT; CDR3aa: CASKNLQGEVGELFF
d_gene: .; abundance: .; len: 14; v_gene: TRBV28; j_gene: TRBJ1-3; CDR3nt: TGTGCCAGCAGTTTCAAGGGATTTGGAAACACCATATATTTT; CDR3aa: CASSFKGFGNTIYF
d_gene: TRBD1; abundance: .; len: 15; v_gene: TRBV30; j_gene: TRBJ1-1; CDR3nt: TGTGCCTGGTTCATTCCCGGGACAGAGAACACTGAAGCTTTCTTT; CDR3aa: CAWFIPGTENTEAFF
d_gene: .; abundance: few; len: 13; v_gene: TRBV11-3; j_gene: TRBJ2-2; CDR3nt: TGTGCCAGCAGTTCAGGGAACACCGGGGAGCTGTTTTTT; CDR3aa: CASSSGNTGELFF
d_gene: TRBD2; abundance: .; len: 15; v_gene: TRBV9; j_gene: TRBJ2-1; CDR3nt: TGTGCCAGCAGCGTAACAGCGGGGACTACAAATGAGCAGTTCTTC; CDR3aa: CASSVTAGTTNEQFF
d_gene: .; abundance: .; len: 13; v_gene: TRBV7-2; j_gene: TRBJ1-2; CDR3nt: TGTGCCAGCAGCTCTGGGGTTGGGTATGGCTACACCTTC; CDR3aa: CASSSGVGYGYTF
d_gene: .; abundance: .; len: 14; v_gene: TRBV19; j_gene: TRBJ1-2; CDR3nt: TGTGCCAGTAGGGCCGAAGGGGGGAACTATGGCTACACCTTC; CDR3aa: CASRAEGGNYGYTF
d_gene: .; abundance: .; len: 15; v_gene: TRBV5-1; j_gene: TRBJ2-3; CDR3nt: TGCGCCAGCAGCTATAGCGGCCCTAGCACAGATACGCAGTATTTT; CDR3aa: CASSYSGPSTDTQYF
d_gene: .; abundance: .; len: 16; v_gene: TRBV30; j_gene: TRBJ1-5; CDR3nt: TGTGCCTGGAGTGGGGGGGTTAATCGGGGTAATCAGCCCCAGCATTTT; CDR3aa: CAWSGGVNRGNQPQHF
d_gene: .; abundance: .; len: 13; v_gene: TRBV11-2; j_gene: TRBJ2-2; CDR3nt: TGTGCCAGCAGCCCGAGAAACACCGGGGAGCTGTTTTTT; CDR3aa: CASSPRNTGELFF
d_gene: TRBD1; abundance: .; len: 19; v_gene: TRBV6-1; j_gene: TRBJ1-3; CDR3nt: TGTGCCAGCAGTGAAGGGGTCGGGTCGGGACAGGGCTCTGGAAACACCATATATTTT; CDR3aa: CASSEGVGSGQGSGNTIYF
d_gene: TRBD1; abundance: once; len: 14; v_gene: TRBV7-2; j_gene: TRBJ1-2; CDR3nt: TGTGCCAGCAGCTTAGCGGGGACAGCCTATGGCTACACCTTC; CDR3aa: CASSLAGTAYGYTF
d_gene: .; abundance: few; len: 12; v_gene: TRBV7-6; j_gene: TRBJ1-2; CDR3nt: TGTGCCAGCAGCTACCTCGGTGGGGATAGCACCTTC; CDR3aa: CASSYLGGDSTF
d_gene: .; abundance: once; len: 12; v_gene: TRBV19; j_gene: TRBJ1-1; CDR3nt: TGTGCCAGTAGAGCAGGGAACACTGAAGCTTTCTTT; CDR3aa: CASRAGNTEAFF
d_gene: TRBD1; abundance: .; len: 15; v_gene: TRBV29-1; j_gene: TRBJ1-1; CDR3nt: TGCAGTTCGTCCGGGGGACAGAGCTTAAGGACTGAAGCTTTCTTT; CDR3aa: CSSSGGQSLRTEAFF
d_gene: .; abundance: .; len: 14; v_gene: TRBV9; j_gene: TRBJ2-3; CDR3nt: TGTGCCAGCAGCGTAGCGGGGAACACAGATACGCAGTATTTT; CDR3aa: CASSVAGNTDTQYF
d_gene: TRBD1; abundance: .; len: 13; v_gene: TRBV11-2; j_gene: TRBJ2-7; CDR3nt: TGTGCCAGCAGCCAAACAGGGGCATCCGAGCAGTACTTC; CDR3aa: CASSQTGASEQYF
d_gene: .; abundance: .; len: 14; v_gene: TRBV11-3; j_gene: TRBJ2-3; CDR3nt: TGTGCCAGCAGCCCCAGCCCTCTCACAGATACGCAGTATTTT; CDR3aa: CASSPSPLTDTQYF
d_gene: TRBD1; abundance: .; len: 12; v_gene: TRBV7-3; j_gene: TRBJ1-1; CDR3nt: TGTGCCAGCAGCTTCGGACAGGGTGGCGCTTTCTTT; CDR3aa: CASSFGQGGAFF
d_gene: .; abundance: .; len: 17; v_gene: TRBV27; j_gene: TRBJ1-2; CDR3nt: TGTGCCAGCAGTTTAAAGAGGGTCGGGGGTTCCAACTATGGCTACACCTTC; CDR3aa: CASSLKRVGGSNYGYTF
d_gene: TRBD1; abundance: .; len: 16; v_gene: TRBV11-2; j_gene: TRBJ1-3; CDR3nt: TGTGCCAGCAGCACACCACAGGGGGCCTTGGGAAACACCATATATTTT; CDR3aa: CASSTPQGALGNTIYF
d_gene: .; abundance: .; len: 17; v_gene: TRBV4-3; j_gene: TRBJ2-7; CDR3nt: TGCGCCAGCAGCCAAGATCTTTCCCGGGGGACCTCCTACGAGCAGTACTTC; CDR3aa: CASSQDLSRGTSYEQYF
d_gene: .; abundance: .; len: 14; v_gene: TRBV6-5; j_gene: TRBJ2-3; CDR3nt: TGTGCCAGCAGTTACGACGGATCCCCAGATACGCAGTATTTT; CDR3aa: CASSYDGSPDTQYF
d_gene: .; abundance: .; len: 16; v_gene: TRBV27; j_gene: TRBJ2-7; CDR3nt: TGTGCCAGCAGTTTATCTGGGCAGGGGGGCTCCTACGAGCAGTACTTC; CDR3aa: CASSLSGQGGSYEQYF
d_gene: TRBD2; abundance: .; len: 14; v_gene: TRBV6-1; j_gene: TRBJ2-2; CDR3nt: TGTGCCAGCATAGGGACTAGCAAGTCCGGGGAGCTGTTTTTT; CDR3aa: CASIGTSKSGELFF